The rows below give T cell receptor beta chains drawn from one sample of a study of OX40 agonist ivuxolimab in advanced cancers. This table comes from immunoSEQ multiplex PCR, and its TCRdb copy is limited to in-frame clones, with some not included. The sample has about 80,000 clones; around 80% are singletons. The sample was CD4+ or CD8+ T cells sorted from blood, taken in a trial of the OX40 agonist ivuxolimab. The receptors were gathered from an adult with an advanced solid tumor such as melanoma, head and neck, liver or kidney cancer. Each CDR3 is given with its conserved first and last residue. D genes are given only for firm matches. Clone size is given for some rows only: seen once, a few or many times, or a class if the clone is expanded.

v_call,d_call,j_call,clone_size,cdr3_nt,cdr3_aa
TRBV12-5,TRBD1,TRBJ2-2,-,TGTGCTAGTGGTCCCCCTCGACAGGGCCCCACCGGGGAGCTGTTTTTT,CASGPPRQGPTGELFF
TRBV18,-,TRBJ2-7,-,TGTGCCAGCTCTCATAATGGCGGACCCTACGAGCAGTACTTC,CASSHNGGPYEQYF
TRBV7-2,-,TRBJ1-5,-,TGTGCCAGCGCCCCGGGCGGGAGTAGCAATCAGCCCCAGCATTTT,CASAPGGSSNQPQHF
TRBV29-1,-,TRBJ1-2,once,TGCAGCGTTGTGGGGGCAGGGGATGAGGGCTACACCTTC,CSVVGAGDEGYTF
TRBV7-9,-,TRBJ1-2,-,TGTGCCAGCAGCCCAGAAACGGCAGGGGTTTTAAACTATGGCTACACCTTC,CASSPETAGVLNYGYTF
TRBV18,-,TRBJ2-7,-,TGTGCCAGCTCACCTAACAGGGATTCCTACGAGCAGTACTTC,CASSPNRDSYEQYF
TRBV27,-,TRBJ1-5,-,TGTGCCAGCAGTTTGGTCGGGAGCAATCAGCCCCAGCATTTT,CASSLVGSNQPQHF
TRBV2,TRBD2,TRBJ2-5,-,TGTGCCAGCAGGGGAGGAGCGGGGCCGGAAGAGACCCAGTACTTC,CASRGGAGPEETQYF
TRBV5-1,-,TRBJ2-2,few,TGCGCCAGCAGCTATGGACAGCCCGGGGAGCTGTTTTTT,CASSYGQPGELFF
TRBV30,-,TRBJ1-4,-,TGTGCCTGGAGTTTGTCGTCCAATGAAAAACTGTTTTTT,CAWSLSSNEKLFF
TRBV28,TRBD1,TRBJ2-4,-,TGTGCCAGCAGTGGGACAGTCCTAGCCAAAAACATTCAGTACTTC,CASSGTVLAKNIQYF
TRBV28,-,TRBJ2-3,-,TGTGCCAGCAGCCTCTACGGCGCAGGTCTGACGGATACGCAGTATTTT,CASSLYGAGLTDTQYF
TRBV4-2,TRBD1,TRBJ2-2,-,TGTGCCAGCAGCCAAGATCGGACAGGGGGCGAGACCGGGGAGCTGTTTTTT,CASSQDRTGGETGELFF
TRBV4-2,-,TRBJ2-6,-,TGTGCCAGCAGCCAAGATATAGGGGCTGGGGCCAACGTCCTGACTTTC,CASSQDIGAGANVLTF
TRBV28,TRBD2,TRBJ2-7,-,TGTGCCAGTAGCGTCCAGCGGGAGTTTTACGAGCAGTACTTC,CASSVQREFYEQYF
TRBV30,TRBD1,TRBJ2-3,few,TGTGCCTGGAGTGTAGTTCGCCACTGGGACAGGAGCACAGATACGCAGTATTTT,CAWSVVRHWDRSTDTQYF
TRBV2,-,TRBJ1-1,few,TGTGCCAGCACAGCGTTGGGCACTGAAGCTTTCTTT,CASTALGTEAFF
TRBV7-2,TRBD1,TRBJ1-5,-,TGTGCCAGCAGCCCCCGTACAGGGGGAAGCAATCAGCCCCAGCATTTT,CASSPRTGGSNQPQHF
TRBV5-4,TRBD2,TRBJ2-2,-,TGTGCCAGCAGCGCCCTAGCGGGAGGTACCGGGGAGCTGTTTTTT,CASSALAGGTGELFF
TRBV6-6,-,TRBJ1-4,-,TGTGCCAGCCGAAAGGGTGGAGACGCTGAAAAACTGTTTTTT,CASRKGGDAEKLFF
TRBV18,-,TRBJ2-5,-,TGTGCCAGCTCCATATTCGACAGTCAAGAGACCCAGTACTTC,CASSIFDSQETQYF
TRBV4-1,-,TRBJ2-7,-,TGCGCCAGCAGCCAAGATTACTACGAGCAGTACTTC,CASSQDYYEQYF
TRBV19,-,TRBJ1-5,-,TGTGCCAGTAGTACTCCGGTTCAAGGGAGCCAGCCCCAGCATTTT,CASSTPVQGSQPQHF
TRBV4-3,-,TRBJ2-2,-,TGCGCCAGCAGCCAGGGACTTGAAGACACCGGGGAGCTGTTTTTT,CASSQGLEDTGELFF
TRBV7-8,TRBD1,TRBJ2-1,-,TGTGCCAGCAGCTTAGTCGCCGGGACAGACAATGAGCAGTTCTTC,CASSLVAGTDNEQFF
TRBV28,-,TRBJ1-4,-,TGTGCCAGCAGTCCACAGGGAGAAAAACTGTTTTTT,CASSPQGEKLFF
TRBV15,-,TRBJ2-1,-,TGTGCCACCAGCAGAGATGAGGATGAGCAGTTCTTC,CATSRDEDEQFF
TRBV6-1,-,TRBJ2-6,-,TGTGCCAGCAGTGAAAGGTCTGGGGCCAACGTCCTGACTTTC,CASSERSGANVLTF
TRBV5-4,TRBD2,TRBJ2-2,-,TGTGCCAGCAGAGGGGCGGGAGAAAAAGACACCGGGGAGCTGTTTTTT,CASRGAGEKDTGELFF
TRBV11-2,-,TRBJ2-7,-,TGTGCCAGCAGCCACTACGAGCAGTACTTC,CASSHYEQYF
TRBV2,-,TRBJ1-1,once,TGTGCCAGCAGTGAGTGGACTGAAGCTTTCTTT,CASSEWTEAFF
TRBV7-8,TRBD1,TRBJ1-5,-,TGTGCCAGCAGCTCCAGTGTCCAGGGGGCTCAGCCCCAGCATTTT,CASSSSVQGAQPQHF
TRBV5-4,-,TRBJ1-2,few,TGTGCCAGCAGTTCGATCATCGGGAACGGCTACACCTTC,CASSSIIGNGYTF
TRBV27,-,TRBJ1-2,-,TGTGCCAGCAGTGTACGACATGAAAACTATGGCTACACCTTC,CASSVRHENYGYTF
TRBV7-6,TRBD1,TRBJ1-1,-,TGTGCCAGCAGCTCGGGGACAGGGAAACCGAACACTGAAGCTTTCTTT,CASSSGTGKPNTEAFF
TRBV18,-,TRBJ1-1,-,TGTGCCAGCTCACCGGCGGCAGCCAACACTGAAGCTTTCTTT,CASSPAAANTEAFF
TRBV21-1,-,TRBJ1-3,-,TGTGCCAGCAGCAAAGCTGGGACAGGGGTAGGAAACACCATATATTTT,CASSKAGTGVGNTIYF
TRBV28,-,TRBJ1-2,once,TGTGCCAGCAAAGAGGGTAACTATGGCTACACCTTC,CASKEGNYGYTF
TRBV28,TRBD2,TRBJ2-5,-,TGTGCCAGCAGTCCAGCGGGCGGGGGCCAAGAGACCCAGTACTTC,CASSPAGGGQETQYF
TRBV28,-,TRBJ2-7,-,TGTGCCAGCAGTTTATTTGGGACGGCAAGCTCCTACGAGCAGTACTTC,CASSLFGTASSYEQYF
TRBV10-2,TRBD2,TRBJ2-3,-,TGCGCCAGCAGTGACCTAGCGGGGGTCACAGATACGCAGTATTTT,CASSDLAGVTDTQYF
TRBV30,TRBD1,TRBJ1-3,once,TGTGCCTGGTATGACAGGGAGGTTCTCGGAAACACCATATATTTT,CAWYDREVLGNTIYF
TRBV5-1,TRBD2,TRBJ2-5,-,TGCGCCAGCAGCTGGCGACTAGCGGGGGACCAAGAGACCCAGTACTTC,CASSWRLAGDQETQYF
TRBV19,-,TRBJ2-3,-,TGTGCCAGTAGTATGCAAGGGGCAGAGACGCAGTATTTT,CASSMQGAETQYF
TRBV5-6,-,TRBJ1-1,-,TGTGCCAGCAGGAAGACAGGTGAGAACACTGAAGCTTTCTTT,CASRKTGENTEAFF
TRBV30,TRBD1,TRBJ1-6,few,TGTGCCTGGATCCCCGGAGGGGGCCTTGGGTCACCCCTCCACTTT,CAWIPGGGLGSPLHF